This is a list of T cell receptor beta chains from one sample in a study of blood T cells in healthy people across ages. TCRdb recomputed calls from the 5' RACE reads with MiXCR, one row per CDR3 protein. Among approximately 670,000 distinct CDR3 sequences listed, over 40% were seen once. The sample taken for sequencing was blood. These receptors originate from an elderly man in good health. The CDR3 runs from the conserved cysteine through the conserved F or W. D genes are given only for firm matches. A row's size may be missing; if present it is once, few, many or a size class.

j_call clone_size d_call v_call cdr3_aa cdr3_nt
TRBJ2-5 few TRBD1 TRBV5-1 CASSWTGVGQETQYF TGCGCCAGCAGCTGGACAGGGGTCGGCCAAGAGACCCAGTACTTC
TRBJ2-7 many NA TRBV6-1 CASSSGSNYEQYF TGTGCCAGCAGTTCCGGGTCGAACTACGAGCAGTACTTC
TRBJ2-3 NA NA TRBV20-1 CSARDIPGRDTQYF TGCAGTGCTAGAGATATCCCTGGTAGAGATACGCAGTATTTT
TRBJ2-3 NA NA TRBV5-1 CASSSGPDRTDTQYF TGCGCCAGCAGCTCTGGACCGGACCGGACAGATACGCAGTATTTT
TRBJ2-1 NA TRBD2 TRBV20-1 CSASSGGVGNEQFF TGCAGTGCTAGTAGCGGGGGGGTGGGCAATGAGCAGTTCTTC
TRBJ2-1 few NA TRBV4-2 CASSHLARSSSYNEQFF TGTGCCAGCAGCCACCTAGCGCGTTCTAGCTCCTACAATGAGCAGTTCTTC
TRBJ2-5 few NA TRBV6-5 CASRRVGDRETQYF TGTGCCAGCAGGCGAGTGGGGGACCGAGAGACCCAGTACTTC
TRBJ2-1 NA NA TRBV7-3 CASSSDPGGEQFF TGTGCCAGCAGTTCAGATCCGGGGGGCGAGCAGTTCTTC
TRBJ2-1 NA NA TRBV4-3 CASSRTSPHNEQFF TGCGCCAGCAGCCGAACTTCGCCTCACAATGAGCAGTTCTTC
TRBJ2-1 NA TRBD2 TRBV12-3/TRBV12-4 CASSLLAGLSGETQFF TGTGCCAGCAGTCTCCTAGCGGGATTAAGTGGGGAGACCCAGTTCTTC
TRBJ1-1 NA TRBD1 TRBV27 CASSLSRFDRANTEAFF TGTGCCAGCAGTTTATCGAGATTTGACAGGGCGAACACTGAAGCTTTCTTT
TRBJ2-7 NA NA TRBV11-1 CASSLDRTWSYEQYF TGTGCCAGCAGCTTAGATAGGACTTGGTCCTACGAGCAGTACTTC
TRBJ2-1 few NA TRBV6-5 CASSYYPRDLQQYDEQFF TGTGCCAGCAGTTACTATCCCCGGGACTTACAACAATATGATGAGCAGTTCTTC
TRBJ1-2 NA NA TRBV5-6 CASSLFTGAFNYGYTF TGTGCCAGCAGCTTGTTTACGGGAGCTTTTAACTATGGCTACACCTTC
TRBJ2-3 NA NA TRBV11-2 CASSKQGIRLVTDTQYF TGTGCCAGCAGCAAACAGGGAATCCGTTTAGTAACAGATACGCAGTATTTT
TRBJ1-4 many TRBD1 TRBV20-1 CSASVRTGLNEKLFF TGCAGTGCTAGCGTCCGGACAGGACTTAATGAAAAACTGTTTTTT
TRBJ2-6 NA TRBD1 TRBV20-1 CSARQGATGANALTF TGCAGTGCTAGGCAGGGGGCGACCGGGGCCAACGCCCTGACTTTC
TRBJ1-1 few NA TRBV7-2 CASSLSGVNTEAFF TGTGCCAGCAGCTTATCAGGTGTGAACACGGAAGCTTTCTTT
TRBJ2-7 NA TRBD1 TRBV29-1 CSVPPATGINNEQYF TGCAGCGTCCCCCCCGCGACAGGGATAAACAATGAGCAGTACTTC
TRBJ2-2 NA TRBD1 TRBV12-3/TRBV12-4 CASKGGVGTGELFF TGTGCCAGCAAAGGGGGCGTCGGCACCGGGGAGCTGTTTTTT
TRBJ2-5 NA NA TRBV20-1 CSVEHVATQYF TGCAGTGTCGAACACGTGGCGACCCAGTACTTC
TRBJ2-4 few NA TRBV20-1 CSFMPAPSTQYF TGCAGTTTCATGCCGGCACCTTCAACACAGTACTTC
TRBJ1-5 NA TRBD1 TRBV7-2 CASSVGQYQPQHF TGTGCCAGCAGCGTGGGACAGTATCAGCCCCAGCATTTT
TRBJ2-1 NA NA TRBV6-2/TRBV6-3 CASSWGKGVYNEQFF TGTGCCAGCAGTTGGGGGAAGGGGGTTTACAATGAGCAGTTCTTC
TRBJ2-5 NA NA TRBV6-5 CASRGILEEQYF TGTGCCAGCAGGGGAATCTTGGAGGAGCAGTACTTC
TRBJ2-7 NA TRBD1 TRBV28 CASSFTRQGAHEQYF TGTGCCAGCAGTTTCACACGGCAGGGGGCCCACGAGCAGTACTTC
TRBJ2-5 few NA TRBV7-3 CASSSGSLLHNEQYF TGTGCCAGCAGCTCCGGGTCCCTCCTACACAATGAGCAGTACTTC
TRBJ2-7 NA NA TRBV12-3/TRBV12-4 CAIRTATYEQYF TGTGCCATTCGGACGGCAACCTACGAGCAGTACTTC
TRBJ2-1 NA TRBD2 TRBV7-2 CASSLGRLRGRIYNEQFF TGTGCCAGCAGCTTAGGCCGACTGCGCGGGAGGATCTACAATGAGCAGTTCTTC